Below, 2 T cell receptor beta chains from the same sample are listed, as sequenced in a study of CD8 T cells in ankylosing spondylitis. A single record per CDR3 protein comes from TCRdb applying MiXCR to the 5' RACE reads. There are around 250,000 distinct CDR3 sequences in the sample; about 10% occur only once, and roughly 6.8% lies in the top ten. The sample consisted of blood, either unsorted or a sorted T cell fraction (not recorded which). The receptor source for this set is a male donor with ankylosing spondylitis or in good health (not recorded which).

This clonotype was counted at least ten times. The CDR3 coding sequence is TGCAGTGCTTGGACAGGGGGCGTAGGGGAAAAACTGTTTTTT. Protein: CSAWTGGVGEKLFF. The rearrangement joins TRBV20-1 to TRBJ1-4; 11 bases match TRBD1. Per the germline V gene, CDR1 is DFQATT and CDR2 is SNEGSKA (reference sequence). After removal of 5 bases from V and 8 bases from J, the junction contained 7 bases not matched to a gene. The CDR3 extends over 14 amino acids.

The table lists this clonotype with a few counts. CDR3 sequence reads: CASRDFKGEFF. CDR3 DNA: TGTGCCAGCAGGGATTTTAAAGGGGAGTTCTTC. The genes are TRBV2 and TRBJ2-1, with D perhaps matching TRBD1 (5 bases). There are 11 residues in the CDR3. Germline loops: CDR1 SNHLY, CDR2 FYNNEI. Trimming took off 6 bases at V and 14 bases at J, with 14 bases between the two ends. The full variable domain, with the rest looked up from reference TRBV2 and TRBJ2-1, is EPEVTQTPSHQVTQMGQEVILRCVPISNHLYFYWYRQILGQKVEFLVSFYNNEISEKSEIFDDQFSVERPDGSNFTLKIRSTKLEDSAMYFCASRDFKGEFFGPGTRLTVL.